Sequencing of this T cell receptor beta chain was carried out in a study of blood T cell repertoires in COVID-19. Study summary: The United States, Italy and Spain supplied acute and convalescent COVID-19 samples. PBMCs, B-cell-depleted T cells, or T cells provided the cDNA or gDNA that made up the material.

Authors' data handling: Amplified reference gene primers provided the basis for estimating nucleated cell counts. TCRdb keeps only in-frame clones here, not all; method: immunoSEQ multiplex PCR. That table gives V, J and clone size, and the DNA gave D and trimming. The data hold around 140,000 clones, with roughly 86% observed a single time. CDR3 length: 15 residues. The chain carries TRBV21-1 and TRBJ2-5; no check of the table's D call, TRBD2, against the DNA was made. TRBV21-1 is noted as a pseudogene. Material: peripheral blood. The source of this sequence is a woman aged 50 to 65 with acute or convalescent COVID-19. The CDR3 sequence is CASSYLARAGETQYF. The CDR3 DNA reads TGTGCCAGCAGCTATCTAGCTCGCGCGGGAGAGACCCAGTACTTC.